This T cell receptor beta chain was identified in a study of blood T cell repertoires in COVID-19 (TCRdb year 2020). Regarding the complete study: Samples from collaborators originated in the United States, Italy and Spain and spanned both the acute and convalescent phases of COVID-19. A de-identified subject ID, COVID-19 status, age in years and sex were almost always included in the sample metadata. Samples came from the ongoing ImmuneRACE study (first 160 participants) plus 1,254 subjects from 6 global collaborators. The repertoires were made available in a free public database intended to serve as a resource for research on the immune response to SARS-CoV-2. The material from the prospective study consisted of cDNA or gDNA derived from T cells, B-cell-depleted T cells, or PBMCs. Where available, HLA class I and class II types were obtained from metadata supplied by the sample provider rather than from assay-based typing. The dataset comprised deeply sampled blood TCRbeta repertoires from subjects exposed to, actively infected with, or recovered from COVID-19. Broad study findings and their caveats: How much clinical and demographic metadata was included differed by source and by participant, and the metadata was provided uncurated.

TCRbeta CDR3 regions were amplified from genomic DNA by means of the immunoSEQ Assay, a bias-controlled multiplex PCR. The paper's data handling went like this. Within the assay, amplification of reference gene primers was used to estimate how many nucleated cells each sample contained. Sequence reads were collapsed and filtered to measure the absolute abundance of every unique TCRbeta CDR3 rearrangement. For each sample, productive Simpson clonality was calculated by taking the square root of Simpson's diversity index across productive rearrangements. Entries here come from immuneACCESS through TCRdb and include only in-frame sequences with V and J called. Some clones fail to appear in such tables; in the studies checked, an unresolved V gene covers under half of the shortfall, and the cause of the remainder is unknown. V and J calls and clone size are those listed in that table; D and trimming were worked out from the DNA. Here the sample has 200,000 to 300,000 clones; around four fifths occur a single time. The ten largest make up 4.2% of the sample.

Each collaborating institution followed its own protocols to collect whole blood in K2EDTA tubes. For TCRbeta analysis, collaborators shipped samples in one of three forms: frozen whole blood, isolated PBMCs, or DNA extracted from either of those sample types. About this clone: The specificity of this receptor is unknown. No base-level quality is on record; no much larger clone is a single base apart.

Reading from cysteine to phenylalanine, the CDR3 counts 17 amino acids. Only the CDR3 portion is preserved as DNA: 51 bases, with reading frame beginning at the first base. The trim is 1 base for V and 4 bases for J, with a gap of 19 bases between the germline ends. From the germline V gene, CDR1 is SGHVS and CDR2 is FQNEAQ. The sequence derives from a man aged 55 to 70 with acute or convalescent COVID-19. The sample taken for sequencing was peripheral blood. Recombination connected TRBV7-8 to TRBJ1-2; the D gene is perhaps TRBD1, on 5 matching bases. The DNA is TGTGCCAGCAGCTTAGGGCGTCGTGGGGGGAGAGCCTATGGCTACACCTTC. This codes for CASSLGRRGGRAYGYTF.